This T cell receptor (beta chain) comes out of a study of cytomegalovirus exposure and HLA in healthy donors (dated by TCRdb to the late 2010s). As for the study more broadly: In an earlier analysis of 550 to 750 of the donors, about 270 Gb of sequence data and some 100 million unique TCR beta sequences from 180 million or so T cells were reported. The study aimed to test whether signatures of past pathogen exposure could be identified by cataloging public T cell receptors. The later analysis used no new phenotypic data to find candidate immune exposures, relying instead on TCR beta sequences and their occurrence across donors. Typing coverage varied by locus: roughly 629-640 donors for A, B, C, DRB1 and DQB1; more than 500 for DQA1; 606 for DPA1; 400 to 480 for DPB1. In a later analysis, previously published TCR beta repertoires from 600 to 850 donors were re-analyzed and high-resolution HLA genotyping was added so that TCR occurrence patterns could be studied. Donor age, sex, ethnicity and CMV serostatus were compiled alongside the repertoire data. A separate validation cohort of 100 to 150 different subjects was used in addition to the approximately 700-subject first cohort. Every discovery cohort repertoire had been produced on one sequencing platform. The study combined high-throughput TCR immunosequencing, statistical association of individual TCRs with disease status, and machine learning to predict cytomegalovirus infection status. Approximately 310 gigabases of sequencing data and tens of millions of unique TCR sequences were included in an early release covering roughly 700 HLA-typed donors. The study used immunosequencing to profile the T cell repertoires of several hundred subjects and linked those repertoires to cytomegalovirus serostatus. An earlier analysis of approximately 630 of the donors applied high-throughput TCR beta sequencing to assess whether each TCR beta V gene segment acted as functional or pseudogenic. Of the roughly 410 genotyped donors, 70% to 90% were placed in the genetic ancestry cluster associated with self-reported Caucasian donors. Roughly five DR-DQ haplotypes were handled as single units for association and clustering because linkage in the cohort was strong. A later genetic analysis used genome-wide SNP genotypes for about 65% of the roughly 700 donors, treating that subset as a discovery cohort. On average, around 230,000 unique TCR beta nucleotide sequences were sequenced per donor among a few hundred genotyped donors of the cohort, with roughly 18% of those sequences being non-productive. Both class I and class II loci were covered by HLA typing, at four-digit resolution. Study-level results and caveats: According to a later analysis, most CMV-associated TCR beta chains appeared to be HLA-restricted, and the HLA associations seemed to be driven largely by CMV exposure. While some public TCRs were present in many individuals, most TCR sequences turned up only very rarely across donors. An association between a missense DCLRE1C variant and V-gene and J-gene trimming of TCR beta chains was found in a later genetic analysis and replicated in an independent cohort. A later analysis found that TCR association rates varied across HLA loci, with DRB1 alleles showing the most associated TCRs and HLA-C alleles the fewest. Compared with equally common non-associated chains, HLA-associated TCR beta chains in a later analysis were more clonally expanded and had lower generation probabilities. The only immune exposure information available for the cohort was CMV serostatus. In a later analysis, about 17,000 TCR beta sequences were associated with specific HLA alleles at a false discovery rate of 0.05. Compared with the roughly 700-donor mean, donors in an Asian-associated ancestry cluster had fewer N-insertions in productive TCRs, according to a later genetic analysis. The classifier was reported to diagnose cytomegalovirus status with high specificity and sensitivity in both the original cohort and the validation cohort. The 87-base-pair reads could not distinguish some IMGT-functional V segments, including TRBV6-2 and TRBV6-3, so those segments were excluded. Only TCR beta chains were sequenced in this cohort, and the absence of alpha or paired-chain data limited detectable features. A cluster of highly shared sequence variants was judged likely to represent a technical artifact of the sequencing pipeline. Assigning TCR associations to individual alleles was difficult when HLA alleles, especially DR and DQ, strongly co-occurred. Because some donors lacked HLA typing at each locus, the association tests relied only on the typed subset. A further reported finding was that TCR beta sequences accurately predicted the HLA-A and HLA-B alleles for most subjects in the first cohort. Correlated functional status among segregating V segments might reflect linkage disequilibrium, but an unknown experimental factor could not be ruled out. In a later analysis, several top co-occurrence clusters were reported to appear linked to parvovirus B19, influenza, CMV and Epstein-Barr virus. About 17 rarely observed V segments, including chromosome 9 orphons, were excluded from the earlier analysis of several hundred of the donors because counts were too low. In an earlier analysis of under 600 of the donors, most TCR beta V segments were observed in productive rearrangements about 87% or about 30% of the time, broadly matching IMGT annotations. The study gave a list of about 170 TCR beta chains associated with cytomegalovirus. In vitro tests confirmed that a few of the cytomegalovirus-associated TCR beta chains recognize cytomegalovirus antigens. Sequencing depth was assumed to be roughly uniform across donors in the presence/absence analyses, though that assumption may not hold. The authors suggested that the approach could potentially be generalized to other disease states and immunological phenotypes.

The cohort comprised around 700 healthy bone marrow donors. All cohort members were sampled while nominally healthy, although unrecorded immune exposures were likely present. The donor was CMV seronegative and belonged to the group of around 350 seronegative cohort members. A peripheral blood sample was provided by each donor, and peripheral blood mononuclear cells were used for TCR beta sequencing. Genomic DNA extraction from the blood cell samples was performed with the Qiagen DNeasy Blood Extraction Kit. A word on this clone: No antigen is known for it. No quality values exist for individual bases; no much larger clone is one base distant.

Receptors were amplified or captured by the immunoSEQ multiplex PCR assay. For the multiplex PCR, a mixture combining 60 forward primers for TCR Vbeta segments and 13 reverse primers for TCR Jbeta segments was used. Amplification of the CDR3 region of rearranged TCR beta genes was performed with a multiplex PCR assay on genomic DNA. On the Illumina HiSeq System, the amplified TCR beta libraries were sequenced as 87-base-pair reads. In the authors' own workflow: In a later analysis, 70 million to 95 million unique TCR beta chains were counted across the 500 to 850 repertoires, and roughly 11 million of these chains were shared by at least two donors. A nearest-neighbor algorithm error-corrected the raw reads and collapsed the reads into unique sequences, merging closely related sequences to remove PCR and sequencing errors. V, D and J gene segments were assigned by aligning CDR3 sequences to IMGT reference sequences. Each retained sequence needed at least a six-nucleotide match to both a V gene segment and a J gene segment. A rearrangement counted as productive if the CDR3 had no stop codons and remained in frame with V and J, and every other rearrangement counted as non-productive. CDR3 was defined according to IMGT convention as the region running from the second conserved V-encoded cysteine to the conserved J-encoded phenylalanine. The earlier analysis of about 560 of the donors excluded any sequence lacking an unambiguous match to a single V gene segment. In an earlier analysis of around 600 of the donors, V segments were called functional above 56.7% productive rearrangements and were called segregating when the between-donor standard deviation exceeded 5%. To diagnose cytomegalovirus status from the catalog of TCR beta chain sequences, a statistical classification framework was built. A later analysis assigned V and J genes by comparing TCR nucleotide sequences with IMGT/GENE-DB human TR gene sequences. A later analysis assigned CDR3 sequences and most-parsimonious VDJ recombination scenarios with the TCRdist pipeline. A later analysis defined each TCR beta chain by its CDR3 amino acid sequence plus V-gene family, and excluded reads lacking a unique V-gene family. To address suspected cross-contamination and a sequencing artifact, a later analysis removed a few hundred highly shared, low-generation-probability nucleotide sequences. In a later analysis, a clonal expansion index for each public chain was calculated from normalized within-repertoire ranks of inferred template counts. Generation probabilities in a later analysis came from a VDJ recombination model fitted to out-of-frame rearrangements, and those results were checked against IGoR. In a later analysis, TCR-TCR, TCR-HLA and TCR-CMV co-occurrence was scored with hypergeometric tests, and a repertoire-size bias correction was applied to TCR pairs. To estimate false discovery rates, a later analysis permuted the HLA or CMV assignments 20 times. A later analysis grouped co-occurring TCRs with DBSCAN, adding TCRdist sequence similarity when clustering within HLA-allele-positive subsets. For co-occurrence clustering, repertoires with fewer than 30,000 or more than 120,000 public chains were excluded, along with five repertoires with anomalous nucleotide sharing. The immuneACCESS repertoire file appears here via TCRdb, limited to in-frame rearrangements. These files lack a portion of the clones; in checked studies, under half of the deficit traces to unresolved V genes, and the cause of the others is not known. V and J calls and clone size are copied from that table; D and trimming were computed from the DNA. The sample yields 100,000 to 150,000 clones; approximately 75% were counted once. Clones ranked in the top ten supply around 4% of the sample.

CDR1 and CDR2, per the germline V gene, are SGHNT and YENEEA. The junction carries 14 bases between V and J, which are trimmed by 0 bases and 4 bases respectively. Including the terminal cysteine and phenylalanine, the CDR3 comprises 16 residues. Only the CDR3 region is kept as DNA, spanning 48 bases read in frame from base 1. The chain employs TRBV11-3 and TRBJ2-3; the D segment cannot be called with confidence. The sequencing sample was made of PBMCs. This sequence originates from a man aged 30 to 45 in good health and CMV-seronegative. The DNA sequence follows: TGTGCCAGCAGCTTAGAAGGCCCCCCGAGCGCAGATACGCAGTATTTT. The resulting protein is CASSLEGPPSADTQYF.